This paragraph covers one TCR beta chain sequence. Its specificity is not known. Via the markers CD45RO/CCR7/CD25/CD127/CD95/CD27, stem cell-like memory, regulatory, central memory and naive CD4+ cells were sorted. Post-sort purity exceeded 98% for all sorted populations. Isolated RNA was reverse transcribed in full, so expressed TCRB transcripts were sequenced. Here immunoSEQ multiplex PCR was the method, and the copy in TCRdb shows in-frame clones only, minus some. There are roughly 400,000 clones in the sample; roughly 16% occur only once, and roughly 0.019% lies in the top ten. Germline V CDR1 and CDR2: LGHNA, YNFKEQ. Trimming took off 2 bases at V and 6 bases at J, with 8 bases between the two ends. The CDR3 runs to 12 residues. The data were obtained in a study of beta chain features in type 1 diabetes. Study observations and caveats: Researchers caution that PCR might favor shorter templates, equally among patients and controls.

The sequenced material came from naive CD4+ T cells from blood. The rearrangement uses TRBV4-2 and TRBJ2-7, with D hard to call. The sequence derives from a woman under 30 in good health. The CDR3 bases are TGTGCCAGCAGCCAAAGCATGCGCGAGCAGTACTTC. Protein: CASSQSMREQYF.